These 22 T cell receptor beta chains originate from one sample sequenced in a study of beta chain features in type 1 diabetes. Study findings and constraints: When Type 1 diabetes patients were examined, their TCRB CDR3s proved moderately but significantly shorter in all four CD4+ subsets.

These receptors lack a known antigen. The isolated RNA, all of it, was reverse transcribed, so expressed TCRB transcripts were what got sequenced. TCRdb's table, derived via immunoSEQ multiplex PCR, lists solely in-frame clones and lacks some. The table includes roughly 38,000 clones, 65% to 80% detected once. Sequenced material: Tregs from blood. These receptors all come from a man aged 25-45 years with type 1 diabetes. Some clones in this sample may be carry-over from other donors' samples.

This clone has just a few counts. The CDR3 here is CASSQPDGVYGYTF. The DNA for the CDR3 is TGTGCCAGCAGCCAGCCAGACGGGGTCTATGGCTACACCTTC. The J gene is TRBJ1-2, the V gene TRBV4-2; no definite D call. This CDR3 region has 14 residues. Germline V gene data show CDR1 as LGHNA and CDR2 as YNFKEQ. With 3 bases removed from V and 4 bases from J, the gap between germline ends came to 12 bases.

The rearrangement links TRBV7-2 to TRBJ2-3, with 9 bases aligning to TRBD2. V dropped 5 bases and J dropped 3; count of bases not matched to a gene: 12. Germline CDR1 and CDR2: SGHTA and FQGNSA. This CDR3 has 17 residues. The CDR3 nucleotides read TGTGCCAGCAGCCTCATAGGGGCGGGGGGGCTGACAGATACGCAGTATTTT. This codes for CASSLIGAGGLTDTQYF.

The V and J genes are TRBV7-3 and TRBJ1-2, with 10 nucleotides matching TRBD1. The CDR3 has 13 residues. The germline V gene has CDR1 SGHTA and CDR2 FQGTGA. Trimming removed 6 bases from V and 8 bases from J; junction bases left unmatched: 6. CDR3 bases: TGTGCCAGCAGTTTAGGACAGGGGGGCGGCTACACCTTC. It encodes CASSLGQGGGYTF.

This chain connects TRBV12-5 to TRBJ2-3, with TRBD2 matching 13 bases. The V segment lost 2 bases and the J segment 0 bases; nucleotides outside the gene matches: 8. CDR3 length: 19 amino acids. The V gene's germline CDR1 is LGHNT and CDR2 FRNRAP. CDR3 residues: CASGLTSGLAGFSTDTQYF. The CDR3 DNA sequence: TGTGCTAGTGGTTTGACTTCGGGACTAGCGGGGTTTAGCACAGATACGCAGTATTTT.

This clone occurred a few times. This sequence joins TRBV10-3 and TRBJ2-5; TRBD2 agrees at 7 bases. J lost 5 bases, V lost 0 bases, and 6 bases had no gene match. This CDR3 has 15 amino acids. Germline V gene data show CDR1 as ENHRY and CDR2 as SYGVKD. CDR3 DNA sequence: TGTGCCATCAGTGAGTCTACGGGGGGTGAGGAGACCCAGTACTTC. As protein: CAISESTGGEETQYF.

The chain is built from TRBV19 and TRBJ1-1, with D perhaps TRBD1 (5 bases). Trimming shortened V by 7 bases and J by 3 bases, and 12 bases separated the two germline ends. Looked up from germline, CDR1 is LNHDA and CDR2 is SQIVND (reference sequence). This CDR3 is 13 amino acids long. This chain's CDR3 is CASKGQPYTEAFF. For the CDR3, the DNA is TGTGCCAGTAAGGGGCAGCCCTACACTGAAGCTTTCTTT.

The chain recombines TRBV5-6 with TRBJ1-5; unclear D gene. CDR3 size: 13 residues. Germline V gives CDR1 SGHDT, CDR2 YYEEEE. The V end was cut by 0 bases, the J end by 6 bases, with 7 bases between. The CDR3 spells CASSLAQRQPQHF. CDR3 bases: TGTGCCAGCAGCTTGGCTCAGCGTCAGCCCCAGCATTTT.

This clone has more than one count but fewer than ten. J is TRBJ2-1 and V is TRBV14, with 9 bases that match TRBD1. The V gene end was trimmed by 4 bases and the J gene end by 9 bases; junction bases not matched to a gene: 10. The germline V gene has CDR1 SGHDN and CDR2 FVKESK. This CDR3 region has 15 residues. The CDR3 DNA is TGTGCCAGCAGCCCCAACAGGGGGCGCATTGGTGAGCAGTTCTTC. Translation gives CASSPNRGRIGEQFF.

This clone was detected only a few times. The chain couples TRBV4-3 to TRBJ1-4, with D uncertain. Trimming took off 4 bases at V and 4 bases at J, with 10 bases between the two ends. Germline CDR1 is LGHNA and CDR2 is YSLEER. The CDR3 spans 14 residues. CDR3 sequence: CASSRGVGNEKLFF. The DNA for the CDR3 is TGCGCCAGCAGCCGCGGGGTGGGTAATGAAAAACTGTTTTTT.

The CDR3 DNA reads TGTGCCAGCAGCCTGGACAGCTCCTATAATTCACCCCTCCACTTT. This translates into CASSLDSSYNSPLHF. V gene TRBV6-6 combines with J gene TRBJ1-6, with a tentative D call TRBD1 (6 bases). Between the trimmed V and J ends, which lost 6 bases and 0 bases, there was a span of 9 bases. From germline, CDR1 is MNHNY and CDR2 SVGAGI (reference sequence). The CDR3 extends over 15 amino acids.

The chain combines TRBV7-9 with TRBJ1-2; 10 bases are shared with TRBD1. Germline CDR1 reads SEHNR; CDR2 reads FQNEAQ (reference sequence). The CDR3 loop spans 14 amino acids. The V gene end was trimmed by 5 bases and the J gene end by 5 bases; junction bases not matched to a gene: 5. CDR3 nucleotides: TGTGCCAGCAGCCCTAGGACAGGGGGATATGGCTACACCTTC. It yields the protein CASSPRTGGYGYTF.

The V call is TRBV6-1, the J call TRBJ2-1; 12 bases are a match to TRBD2. The V gene end was trimmed by 7 bases and the J gene end by 4 bases; junction bases not matched to a gene: 5. This CDR3 has 15 residues. Per germline, CDR1 MNHNS and CDR2 SASEGT. As DNA, the CDR3 is TGTGCCAGCAAAACCGGGACTAGCGGGTACAATGAGCAGTTCTTC. It specifies CASKTGTSGYNEQFF.

The chain carries TRBV29-1 and TRBJ1-1; no firm D call. The V end lost 6 bases, the J end lost 2 bases, and 7 bases lay between the germline ends. This CDR3 is built from 11 residues. Germline V CDR1 and CDR2: SQVTM, ANQGSEA. The CDR3 reads CSVALNTEAFF. The CDR3, as DNA: TGCAGCGTGGCCTTAAACACTGAAGCTTTCTTT.

The chain uses TRBV7-2 and TRBJ2-7; perhaps TRBD2 as D (5 bases). The V gene lost 1 base and the J gene lost 1 base, with 8 bases spanning the gap. Germline values: CDR1 SGHTA, CDR2 FQGNSA. This CDR3 is 14 amino acids long. The CDR3 here is CASSLGSGSYEQYF. The CDR3 nucleotides are TGTGCCAGCAGCTTAGGGAGCGGTTCCTACGAGCAGTACTTC.

The chain uses TRBV4-1 and TRBJ2-3; tentative D call: TRBD2 (7 bases). The CDR3 length is 15 residues. V lost 3 bases and J 3 bases, leaving 13 bases between the germline ends. CDR1 and CDR2 (germline): MGHRA, YSYEKL. CDR3 amino acids: CASSQYAGATDTQYF. The CDR3 DNA reads TGCGCCAGCAGCCAGTATGCGGGGGCGACAGATACGCAGTATTTT.

Concerning this clone: The junction shows a germline mismatch at one end, possibly a read error. Other nucleotide sequences from this sample produce the same CDR3. The chain employs TRBV7-9 and TRBJ2-5, with D perhaps TRBD2 (5 bases). CDR1 SEHNR and CDR2 FQNEAQ come from the germline V gene (reference sequence). This CDR3 has 15 residues. The CDR3 is CASSFGAGLAETQYF. In DNA form, the CDR3 reads TGCGCCAGCAGCTTTGGCGCTGGACTTGCCGAGACCCAGTACTTC.

This sequence joins TRBV28 and TRBJ2-6, with D possibly being TRBD2 (6 bases). V lost 7 bases, J lost 3 bases, and 13 bases lay in between. Germline V lookup: CDR1 MDHEN, CDR2 SYDVKM. The CDR3 has 15 amino acids. The CDR3 is CASKLRGYGANVLTF. The CDR3 nucleotides are TGTGCCAGCAAGTTACGGGGGTATGGGGCCAACGTCCTGACTTTC.

This clone was observed a single time. This rearrangement joins TRBV10-2 to TRBJ2-1; possible D gene TRBD1, 5 bases. The ends were cut back, 3 bases at V and 10 bases at J, with 22 bases in the middle. This CDR3 contains 16 residues. CDR1 is WSHSY, CDR2 SAAADI, per germline. Written as DNA, the CDR3 is TGCGCCAGCAGTGATCCAGGGTACGCGCGATGGGTGGAGCAGTTCTTC. It yields the protein CASSDPGYARWVEQFF.

V and J are TRBV6-1 and TRBJ2-3; TRBD2 might be the D (6 bases). Between the trimmed V and J ends, which lost 9 bases and 3 bases, there was a span of 10 bases. Germline CDR1 reads MNHNS; CDR2 reads SASEGT. This CDR3 region has 12 residues. CDR3 coding DNA: TGTGCCAGTGCGGGACCTACAGATACGCAGTATTTT. Its translation is CASAGPTDTQYF.

The chain joins TRBV7-9 to TRBJ2-3; tentative D call: TRBD1 (6 bases). CDR3 length: 15 residues. V shed 3 bases and J shed 3 bases, with 13 bases lying between them. Germline assignment: CDR1 SEHNR and CDR2 FQNEAQ (reference sequence). The CDR3 DNA is TGTGCCAGCAGCTTGCAGGGGTTCAGAACAGATACGCAGTATTTT. It encodes CASSLQGFRTDTQYF.

The chain joins TRBV4-2 to TRBJ2-7; D unclear. The CDR3 sequence is 15 residues long. The V gene's germline CDR1 is LGHNA and CDR2 YNFKEQ. V gave up 0 bases and J gave up 0 bases, with 9 bases separating them. The CDR3 nucleotides are TGTGCCAGCAGCCAAGAAGGCGGATTCTCCTACGAGCAGTACTTC. Protein: CASSQEGGFSYEQYF.

This sequence joins TRBV11-2 and TRBJ1-6; no clear D. The CDR3 extends over 13 amino acids. V was cut by 1 base and J by 9 bases, with 7 bases left in between. CDR1 is SGHAT and CDR2 is FQNNGV in the germline V gene. CDR3 in amino acids: CASSLAVFSPLHF. For the CDR3, the DNA is TGTGCCAGCAGCTTAGCGGTGTTTTCACCCCTCCACTTT.